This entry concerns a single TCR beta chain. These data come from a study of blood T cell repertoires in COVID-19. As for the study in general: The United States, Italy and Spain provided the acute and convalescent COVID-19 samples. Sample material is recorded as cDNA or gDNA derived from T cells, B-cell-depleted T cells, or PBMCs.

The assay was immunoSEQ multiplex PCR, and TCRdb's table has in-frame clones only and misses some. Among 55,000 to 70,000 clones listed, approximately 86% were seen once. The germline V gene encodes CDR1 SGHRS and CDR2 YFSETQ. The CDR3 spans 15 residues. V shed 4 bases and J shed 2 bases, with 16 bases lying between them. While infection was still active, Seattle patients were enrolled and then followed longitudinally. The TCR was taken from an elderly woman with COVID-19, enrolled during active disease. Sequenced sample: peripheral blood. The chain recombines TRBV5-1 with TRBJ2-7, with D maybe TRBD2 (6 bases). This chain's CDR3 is CASSNPGLQTYEQYF. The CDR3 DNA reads TGCGCCAGCAGCAACCCGGGACTTCAAACCTACGAGCAGTACTTC.